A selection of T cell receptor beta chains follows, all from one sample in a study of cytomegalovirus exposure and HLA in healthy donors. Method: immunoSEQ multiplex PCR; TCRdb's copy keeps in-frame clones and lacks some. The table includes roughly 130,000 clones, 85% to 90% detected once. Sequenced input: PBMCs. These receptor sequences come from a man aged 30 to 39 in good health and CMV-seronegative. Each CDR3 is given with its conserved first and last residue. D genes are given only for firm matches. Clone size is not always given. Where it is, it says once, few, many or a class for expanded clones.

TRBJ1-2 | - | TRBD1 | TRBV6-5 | TGTGCCAGCAGACACCAGACAGGGAACTATGGCTACACCTTC | CASRHQTGNYGYTF
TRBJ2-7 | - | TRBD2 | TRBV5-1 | TGCGCCAGCAGACTTAGCGGGCCTACCTACGAGCAGTACTTC | CASRLSGPTYEQYF
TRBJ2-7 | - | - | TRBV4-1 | TGCGCCAGCAGCCACGGAGAACCCTACGAGCAGTACTTC | CASSHGEPYEQYF
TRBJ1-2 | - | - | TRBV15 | TGTGCCACCAGCAGGGAGATCTCTTCTAACTATGGCTACACCTTC | CATSREISSNYGYTF
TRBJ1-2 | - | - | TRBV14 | TGTGCCAGCAGCCAAGAGATGGCAGGGGTCGGCTACACCTTC | CASSQEMAGVGYTF
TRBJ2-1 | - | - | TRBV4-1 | TGCGCCAGCAGCCAAATACTTTTAAACTCGAATGAGCAGTTCTTC | CASSQILLNSNEQFF
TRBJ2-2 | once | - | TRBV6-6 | TGTGCCAGCCTGGCGGTATCCGGGGAGCTGTTTTTT | CASLAVSGELFF
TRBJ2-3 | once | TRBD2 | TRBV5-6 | TGTGCCAGCAGCTGGGGGGGTTCAGATACGCAGTATTTT | CASSWGGSDTQYF
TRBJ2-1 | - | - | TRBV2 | TGTGCCAGCAAAGGCAGGGTCAATGAGCAGTTCTTC | CASKGRVNEQFF
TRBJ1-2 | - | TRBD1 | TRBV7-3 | TGTGCCAGCAGCTCCCAGGGGGCAAGCTATGGCTACACCTTC | CASSSQGASYGYTF
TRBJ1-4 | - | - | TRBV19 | TGTGCCAGTAGTTCGACAGGTGGAAAACTGTTTTTT | CASSSTGGKLFF
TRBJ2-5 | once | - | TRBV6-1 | TGTGCCAGCAGTGTTTGGGCCCACCCAGCCTTCTACTTC | CASSVWAHPAFYF
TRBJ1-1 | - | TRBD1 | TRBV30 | TGTGCTTGTGGGACAGACACTGAAGCTTTCTTT | CACGTDTEAFF
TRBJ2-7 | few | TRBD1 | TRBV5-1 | TGCGCCAGCAGCCACATAGGGGGCTCCAACGAGCAGTACTTC | CASSHIGGSNEQYF
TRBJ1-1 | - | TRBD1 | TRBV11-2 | TGTGCCAGCAGCCCCAACGACAGGGGGCAGGGTACTGAAGCTTTCTTT | CASSPNDRGQGTEAFF
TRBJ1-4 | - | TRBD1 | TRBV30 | TGTGCCTCCTCCGGGACAGTTAATGAAAAACTGTTTTTT | CASSGTVNEKLFF
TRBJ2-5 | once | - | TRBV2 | TGTGCCAGCAGTGAAGCGAGGGCCCAGTACTTC | CASSEARAQYF
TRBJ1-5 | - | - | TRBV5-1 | TGCGCCAGCAGCTTGGGGGCCGACAATCAGCCCCAGCATTTT | CASSLGADNQPQHF
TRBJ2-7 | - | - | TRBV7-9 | TGTGCCAGCAGCTTATTGGTTAGCGGTACCTACGAGCAGTACTTC | CASSLLVSGTYEQYF
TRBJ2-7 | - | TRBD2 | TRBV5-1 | TGCGCCAGCAGCAGGAACGACCAAAGCGGGAGTAGATCCTACGAGCAGTACTTC | CASSRNDQSGSRSYEQYF
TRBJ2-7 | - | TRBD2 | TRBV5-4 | TGTGCCAGCAGCTTTCGTAGCGGGAGCTCCTACGAGCAGTACTTC | CASSFRSGSSYEQYF
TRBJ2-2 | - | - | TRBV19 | TGTGCCAGTAGTATATCCACGGGGTATAACGGGGAGCTGTTTTTT | CASSISTGYNGELFF
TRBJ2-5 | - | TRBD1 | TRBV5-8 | TGTGCCAGCAGCATCCTGGACAGGGGGGAGACCCAGTACTTC | CASSILDRGETQYF
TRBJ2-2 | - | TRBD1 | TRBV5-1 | TGCGCCAGCAGCTCCGGACAGGGGCAGACCGGGGAGCTGTTTTTT | CASSSGQGQTGELFF
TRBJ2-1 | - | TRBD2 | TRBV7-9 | TGTGCCAGCAGCTCCGCTAGCGGGAGAAATGAGCAGTTCTTC | CASSSASGRNEQFF
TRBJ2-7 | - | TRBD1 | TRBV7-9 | TGTGCCAGCAGCTTAGACAAGACAGGGGGACCCGCCTACGAGCAGTACTTC | CASSLDKTGGPAYEQYF
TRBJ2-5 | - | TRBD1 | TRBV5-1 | TGCGCCAGCAGCACACAGGGGGGCGGCCCCTACGGGGAGACCCAGTACTTC | CASSTQGGGPYGETQYF
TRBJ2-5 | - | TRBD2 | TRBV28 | TGTGCCAGCAGCTCCCGACTAGCAGGAGAGACCCAGTACTTC | CASSSRLAGETQYF
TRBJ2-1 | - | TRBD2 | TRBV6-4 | TGTGCCAGCAGTGCCGGGAGCGGGGAATACAATGAGCAGTTCTTC | CASSAGSGEYNEQFF
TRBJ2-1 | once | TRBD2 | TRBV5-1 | TGCGCCAGCGCGGGCCAGCGGGAGTTCAATGAGCAGTTCTTC | CASAGQREFNEQFF
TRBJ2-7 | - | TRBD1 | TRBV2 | TGTGCCAGCAATCACAGGGGCCAGACCTACGAGCAGTACTTC | CASNHRGQTYEQYF
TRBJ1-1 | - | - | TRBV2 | TGTGCCAGTCGCGGGGTTGAGGAGAGGACTGAAGCTTTCTTT | CASRGVEERTEAFF
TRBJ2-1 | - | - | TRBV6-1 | TGTGCCAGCAGGACACTAGCTGGAACGGTTGAGCAGTTCTTC | CASRTLAGTVEQFF
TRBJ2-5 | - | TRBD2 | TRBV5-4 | TGTGCCAGCAGCTCTTGGCGAACTAGCGCAGAGACCCAGTACTTC | CASSSWRTSAETQYF
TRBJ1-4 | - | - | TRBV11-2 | TGTGCCAGCACGACAGTTGGGGATGAAAAACTGTTTTTT | CASTTVGDEKLFF
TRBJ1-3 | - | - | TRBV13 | TGTGCCAGCAGCTCTCTAGACACCGGGAACTCTGGAAACACCATATATTTT | CASSSLDTGNSGNTIYF
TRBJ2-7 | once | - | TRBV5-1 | TGCGCCAGCAGCTCCGGAGGAAGAGCGGGTACCAACGAGCAGTACTTC | CASSSGGRAGTNEQYF
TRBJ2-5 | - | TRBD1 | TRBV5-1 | TGCGCCAGCAGTCAGGGGGCGAATTTGGAGACCCAGTACTTC | CASSQGANLETQYF
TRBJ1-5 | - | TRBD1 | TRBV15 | TGTGCCACCAGCACCCGGGACAGGGGTCAGCCCCAGCATTTT | CATSTRDRGQPQHF
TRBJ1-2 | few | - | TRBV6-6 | TGTGCCAGCAGTTACTCGAGGGGCTACACCTTC | CASSYSRGYTF
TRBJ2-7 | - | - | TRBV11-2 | TGTGCCAGCAGCGCGACAGGGACGGGACTGGCTAGGCAGTACTTC | CASSATGTGLARQYF
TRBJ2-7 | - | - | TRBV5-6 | TGTGCCAGCTACACCGTCGGGAAGCCCTACGAGCAGTACTTC | CASYTVGKPYEQYF
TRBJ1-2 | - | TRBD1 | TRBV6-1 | TGTGCCAGCAGTATAGACTACAGGGGCAACTATGGCTACACCTTC | CASSIDYRGNYGYTF
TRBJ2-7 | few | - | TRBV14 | TGTGCCAGCAGCCAAGGTAGCTACTACTACGAGCAGTACTTC | CASSQGSYYYEQYF
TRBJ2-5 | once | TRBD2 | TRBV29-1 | TGCAGCGTTGAAGCTAGCGGGAGGGGAGAGACCCAGTACTTC | CSVEASGRGETQYF
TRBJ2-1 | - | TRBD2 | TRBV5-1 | TGCGCCAGCAGCACGGGAGGGACTAGCCTCAGCTCCTACAATGAGCAGTTCTTC | CASSTGGTSLSSYNEQFF
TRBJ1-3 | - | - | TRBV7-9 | TGTGCCAGCAGCTTAGCGCCTAGTCGGAGCTCTGGAAACACCATATATTTT | CASSLAPSRSSGNTIYF
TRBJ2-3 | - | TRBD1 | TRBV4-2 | TGTGCCAGCAGCCAAGAAAATAAGGGGGCCACAGATACGCAGTATTTT | CASSQENKGATDTQYF
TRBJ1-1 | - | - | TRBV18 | TGTGCCAGCTCACCAAGCAGGTCGGTATATGAAGCTTTCTTT | CASSPSRSVYEAFF
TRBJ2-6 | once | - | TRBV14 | TGTGCCAGCAGCTTGAGGGTACCGAGCTCTGGGGCCAACGTCCTGACTTTC | CASSLRVPSSGANVLTF